What follows are 20 T cell receptor beta chains derived from one specimen sequenced in a study of T-cell reconstitution after alpha-beta-depleted transplantation in children. Preparation of the TCRbeta library was carried out with unique molecular identifiers. TCRdb itself ran the PCR reads through MiXCR, one entry per CDR3 protein. The table includes about 980,000 distinct CDR3 sequences, roughly 29% detected once. Sample: PBMCs, mostly from graft donor cells, taken 360 days after TCRalphabeta/CD19-depleted stem cell transplant. The source is a boy in the first two years of life who had a stem cell transplant for SCID, so the T cells may come from the graft donor.

The V gene is TRBV27, the J gene TRBJ2-7, with 9 bases identical to TRBD1. This CDR3 region has 14 residues. The V gene end was trimmed by 4 bases and the J gene end by 5 bases; junction bases not matched to a gene: 6. Germline values: CDR1 MNHEY, CDR2 SMNVEV (reference sequence). In DNA, the CDR3 is TGTGCCAGCAGTTACGGGACAGGGTCGCACGAGCAGTACTTC. Translating it yields CASSYGTGSHEQYF.

This chain connects TRBV19 to TRBJ2-1; TRBD1 is a possible D gene (6 bases). Germline-derived CDR1 and CDR2 are LNHDA and SQIVND (reference sequence). Trimming removed 6 bases from V and 8 bases from J, with 20 bases in between. The CDR3 has 15 residues. CDR3 coding DNA: TGTGCCAGTAGAACGATAGTAGGACAGCCCGATGAGCAGTTCTTC. Protein product: CASRTIVGQPDEQFF.

This clonotype was observed a few times. V usage is TRBV5-1 and J usage is TRBJ1-6; maybe TRBD1 (5 bases). The germline CDR1 and CDR2 sequences are SGHRS and YFSETQ. The CDR3 runs to 15 residues. Trimming left V 4 bases short and J 5 bases short, with 13 bases between. CDR3 bases: TGCGCCAGCAGCCCCGGGACCACCCATAATTCACCCCTCCACTTT. It encodes CASSPGTTHNSPLHF.

The chain recombines TRBV20-1 with TRBJ2-4; possible D gene TRBD1, 5 bases. The CDR3 extends over 16 amino acids. Germline CDR1 is DFQATT and CDR2 is SNEGSKA (reference sequence). With 1 base removed from V and 0 bases from J, the gap between germline ends came to 13 bases. In DNA form, the CDR3 reads TGCAGTGCTAGAGCAGGGTACCTCCTAGCCAAAAACATTCAGTACTTC. Its protein product is CSARAGYLLAKNIQYF.

This clonotype turned up a few times. This chain links TRBV3-1 with TRBJ2-3; 12 bases fit TRBD1. Germline lookup yields CDR1 LGHDT and CDR2 YNNKEL (reference sequence). V gave up 4 bases and J gave up 4 bases; unmatched junction bases: 6. This CDR3 spans 16 amino acids. The CDR3 nucleotides read TGTGCCAGCAGCCCTAGGGACAGGGGGCATGCAGATACGCAGTATTTT. This translates into CASSPRDRGHADTQYF.

The V call is TRBV29-1, the J call TRBJ2-5; no firm D call. The V end was cut by 4 bases, the J end by 8 bases, with 14 bases between. The CDR3 loop spans 12 amino acids. Germline-derived CDR1 and CDR2 are SQVTM and ANQGSEA. CDR3 in amino acids: CSVVRLDDTQYF. DNA for the CDR3: TGCAGCGTTGTTAGACTGGATGATACCCAGTACTTC.

The chain carries TRBV5-1 and TRBJ2-3; 9 bases are a match to TRBD2. The CDR3 has 19 residues. Germline CDR1 and CDR2: SGHRS and YFSETQ. V lost 3 bases and J lost 5; bases outside the gene matches: 19. CDR3 nucleotide sequence: TGCGCCAGCAGCTCTTATACGTTTTGTCTGCGGGGGGGTCAAGATACGCAGTATTTT. This gives the protein CASSSYTFCLRGGQDTQYF. The variable domain in full, with the rest retrieved from reference TRBV5-1 and TRBJ2-3, is KAGVTQTPRYLIKTRGQQVTLSCSPISGHRSVSWYQQTPGQGLQFLFEYFSETQRNKGNFPGRFSGRQFSNSRSEMNVSTLELGDSALYLCASSSYTFCLRGGQDTQYFGPGTRLTVL.

V gene TRBV12-3 or TRBV12-4 combines with J gene TRBJ1-3, with 7 bases aligning to TRBD1. V gave up 2 bases and J gave up 8 bases; unmatched junction bases: 3. The CDR3 totals 13 residues. The CDR3 nucleotides read TGTGCCAGCAGTTTATGGGACAGAGACACCATATATTTT. It codes for CASSLWDRDTIYF.

This clonotype occurred many times. V and J are TRBV7-2 and TRBJ2-1, with 8 bases identical to TRBD1. The CDR3 has 12 amino acids. Germline V lookup: CDR1 SGHTA, CDR2 FQGNSA. J was trimmed by 12 bases and V by 8 bases; bases with no gene match: 9. The CDR3 coding sequence is TGTGCCAGCTCCCCGGGGACAGGTAGGCAGTTCTTC. This gives the protein CASSPGTGRQFF.

The V call is TRBV5-1, the J call TRBJ2-5, with D perhaps matching TRBD2 (5 bases). The V and J ends lost 1 base and 5 bases respectively, with 15 bases between them. Germline loops: CDR1 SGHRS, CDR2 YFSETQ. This CDR3 has 15 residues. Here the CDR3 DNA reads TGCGCCAGCAGCTTGCCGGCCTTACGCGGGGAGACCCAGTACTTC. Protein sequence: CASSLPALRGETQYF.

The chain recombines TRBV28 with TRBJ1-1; no firm D call. Germline V lookup: CDR1 MDHEN, CDR2 SYDVKM. The CDR3 length is 14 residues. Trimming removed 8 bases from V and 1 base from J, with 14 bases in between. CDR3 DNA: TGTGCCAGCCTGGCACTAAGGGAGAACACTGAAGCTTTCTTT. It specifies CASLALRENTEAFF.

The sample holds a few counts of this clonotype. V usage is TRBV6-5 and J usage is TRBJ2-1; 13 bases map to TRBD2. Germline assignment: CDR1 MNHEY and CDR2 SVGAGI. V was clipped by 2 bases and J by 6 bases; unmatched bases: 4. The length of the CDR3 is 16 residues. CDR3 region: CASSYKTSGGSNEQFF. The CDR3, as DNA: TGTGCCAGCAGTTACAAGACTAGCGGGGGGAGCAATGAGCAGTTCTTC.

This clonotype was counted between two and nine times. The chain links TRBV27 to TRBJ2-7; D perhaps matches TRBD1 (5 bases). This CDR3 has 14 amino acids. The germline V and J ends were trimmed by 3 bases and 1 base, with 10 bases remaining between them. Germline CDR1 and CDR2: MNHEY and SMNVEV (reference sequence). This CDR3 reads CASSFRAGSYEQYF. Here the CDR3 DNA reads TGTGCCAGCAGTTTTAGGGCAGGGTCCTACGAGCAGTACTTC.

The table lists this clonotype with many counts. The J gene is TRBJ2-2, the V gene TRBV9; D is uncertain. CDR3 size: 14 residues. Germline V gene sequence: CDR1 SGDLS, CDR2 YYNGEE. V lost 1 base and J lost 0, with 4 bases in between. The CDR3, as DNA: TGTGCCAGCAGCGTACTAGCGAACACCGGGGAGCTGTTTTTT. Protein sequence: CASSVLANTGELFF.

This clonotype was observed a few times. V usage is TRBV5-1 and J usage is TRBJ2-2, with 7 positions matching TRBD1. V shed 4 bases, J shed 0 bases, and the junction held 9 bases outside the gene matches. Germline V CDR1 and CDR2: SGHRS, YFSETQ. The CDR3 runs 17 residues. The CDR3, as DNA: TGCGCCAGCAGCCAAAATACAGGGGACACGAACACCGGGGAGCTGTTTTTT. It yields the protein CASSQNTGDTNTGELFF.

CDR3 coding DNA: TGTGCCATCAGTGAGTTAAGTTCGAATCAGCCCCAGCATTTT. Its protein product is CAISELSSNQPQHF. V usage is TRBV10-3 and J usage is TRBJ1-5; D not certain. Germline V gene lookup returns CDR1 ENHRY and CDR2 SYGVKD. V lost 1 base to trimming and J lost 4 bases, with 8 bases between them. The CDR3 runs 14 residues.

This clonotype has ten or more counts. The rearrangement uses TRBV5-1 and TRBJ2-1; TRBD2 matches at 7 bases. The CDR3 has 15 amino acids. Germline V gene lookup returns CDR1 SGHRS and CDR2 YFSETQ. With V trimmed by 1 base and J by 8 bases, 9 bases remained unmatched. CDR3 nucleotide sequence: TGCGCCAGCAGCTTGATAGGACTAGGCTTAGATGAGCAGTTCTTC. Protein product: CASSLIGLGLDEQFF.

The table lists this clonotype with a few counts. The CDR3 protein is CASSQAPGPSYEQYF. The CDR3 nucleotides read TGCGCCAGCAGCCAGGCTCCCGGGCCGTCCTACGAGCAGTACTTC. This rearrangement joins TRBV4-3 to TRBJ2-7, with D unclear. Germline lookup yields CDR1 LGHNA and CDR2 YSLEER. V was clipped by 3 bases and J by 1 base, with 13 bases between them. The CDR3 length is 15 residues.

The genes are TRBV6-1 and TRBJ1-1; tentative D call: TRBD1 (6 bases). Germline assignment: CDR1 MNHNS and CDR2 SASEGT. Trimming took off 6 bases at V and 10 bases at J, with 15 bases between the two ends. The CDR3 runs 12 residues. CDR3 protein: CASSLRGTGAFF. The DNA of the CDR3 is TGTGCCAGCAGCCTCAGGGGTACGGGAGCTTTCTTT.

This clonotype was counted between two and nine times. The chain employs TRBV5-1 and TRBJ2-2; D is unclear. V gave up 4 bases and J gave up 2 bases, with 12 bases separating them. The germline gives CDR1 SGHRS, CDR2 YFSETQ. CDR3 length: 15 amino acids. The CDR3 loop reads CASSMSQTNTGELFF. CDR3 DNA: TGCGCCAGCAGCATGTCTCAGACAAACACCGGGGAGCTGTTTTTT.